This T cell receptor beta chain was sequenced during a study of blood T cell repertoires in COVID-19. On the study more broadly: Donors in the United States, Italy and Spain gave samples during acute or convalescent COVID-19.

Germline CDR1 reads SGHRS; CDR2 reads YFSETQ. V lost 1 base and J 6 bases, leaving 11 bases between the germline ends. This CDR3 comprises 14 residues. Study processing details: Nucleated cell number was recorded as an estimate derived from reference gene primer amplification. Sequencing used immunoSEQ multiplex PCR; TCRdb keeps in-frame clones, though not all of them. That table gives V, J and clone size, and the DNA gave D and trimming. The sample comprises 70,000 to 100,000 clones, almost 85% of which are singletons, and 5.5% to 7.5% rests with the top ten. This TCR came from a man aged 50-60 years with active or convalescent COVID-19. Sample: peripheral blood. This chain uses TRBV5-1 with TRBJ2-1, with a possible D match to TRBD2 (5 bases). CDR3 loop: CASSLSGVGNEQFF. Here the CDR3 DNA reads TGCGCCAGCAGCTTGTCCGGGGTAGGCAATGAGCAGTTCTTC.